These T cell receptor beta chains were read from a single sample in a study of Ad26.COV2.S vaccination and SARS-CoV-2 variants. Profiled with immunoSEQ multiplex PCR; TCRdb holds only in-frame clones, not every one. The data hold approximately 300,000 clones, with about 85% observed a single time. The sample in question was peripheral blood, obtained in a trial of Ad26.COV2.S vaccine versus placebo. The receptors here all came from a person aged 18-65 years who received the Ad26.COV2.S COVID-19 vaccine or a placebo. CDR3s include the opening cysteine and the closing phenylalanine or tryptophan. Fields, in order: CDR3 protein, CDR3 DNA, J gene, D gene, clone size, V gene. D genes are given only for firm matches. Part of the rows lack a size; the others show once, few, many or a class for expanded clones.

CDR3: CASSKTGGTYNEQFF; DNA: TGTGCCAGCAGCAAAACAGGGGGAACCTACAATGAGCAGTTCTTC; J: TRBJ2-1; D: TRBD1; size: .; V: TRBV7-9
CDR3: CASSDLLRNYGYTF; DNA: TGTGCCAGCAGTGATCTACTACGGAACTATGGCTACACCTTC; J: TRBJ1-2; D: .; size: .; V: TRBV6-1
CDR3: CASSYPAGILGGYTF; DNA: TGTGCCAGCAGCTACCCAGCGGGGATCTTAGGGGGCTACACCTTC; J: TRBJ1-2; D: .; size: .; V: TRBV7-2
CDR3: CASSLGTASAFYNSPLHF; DNA: TGCGCCAGCAGCCTAGGGACAGCCTCGGCGTTCTATAATTCACCCCTCCACTTT; J: TRBJ1-6; D: TRBD1; size: .; V: TRBV5-1
CDR3: CASSPRTSGGALYNEQFF; DNA: TGTGCCAGTAGTCCACGGACTAGCGGGGGGGCCCTCTACAATGAGCAGTTCTTC; J: TRBJ2-1; D: TRBD2; size: .; V: TRBV19
CDR3: CASSPGTPNEKLFF; DNA: TGTGCCAGCAGCCCAGGGACACCGAATGAAAAACTGTTTTTT; J: TRBJ1-4; D: .; size: .; V: TRBV3-1/TRBV3-2
CDR3: CASRFRGGARADTQYF; DNA: TGTGCCAGCAGATTCCGCGGGGGGGCGAGGGCAGATACGCAGTATTTT; J: TRBJ2-3; D: TRBD2; size: .; V: TRBV7-2
CDR3: CASSEGAGQGGGELFF; DNA: TGTGCCAGCAGTGAAGGAGCCGGACAGGGCGGAGGGGAGCTGTTTTTT; J: TRBJ2-2; D: TRBD1; size: .; V: TRBV6-1
CDR3: CASSLRDSLYEQYF; DNA: TGCGCCAGCAGCTTACGGGACAGCCTCTACGAGCAGTACTTC; J: TRBJ2-7; D: TRBD1; size: .; V: TRBV5-1
CDR3: CASSPGRVGGYTF; DNA: TGCGCCAGCAGCCCCGGGAGGGTTGGTGGCTACACCTTC; J: TRBJ1-2; D: .; size: .; V: TRBV5-1
CDR3: CASSPRAGGSETQYF; DNA: TGTGCCAGCTCACCGCGGGCAGGGGGATCCGAGACCCAGTACTTC; J: TRBJ2-5; D: TRBD1; size: once; V: TRBV18
CDR3: CASTRIAPQAGSNSPLHF; DNA: TGTGCCAGCACCCGAATAGCCCCCCAGGCAGGGAGTAATTCACCCCTCCACTTT; J: TRBJ1-6; D: .; size: .; V: TRBV7-2
CDR3: CASSIRGQGISTNEKLFF; DNA: TGTGCCAGTAGTATCCGGGGACAGGGAATTTCAACTAATGAAAAACTGTTTTTT; J: TRBJ1-4; D: TRBD1; size: .; V: TRBV19
CDR3: CASSLIRDRGQNEQYF; DNA: TGTGCCAGCAGCTTAATAAGAGACAGGGGGCAAAACGAGCAGTACTTC; J: TRBJ2-7; D: TRBD1; size: .; V: TRBV11-2
CDR3: CASSLRAEISEQFF; DNA: TGTGCCAGCAGTTTAAGGGCGGAAATCAGTGAGCAGTTCTTC; J: TRBJ2-1; D: .; size: .; V: TRBV27
CDR3: CASPGYQETQYF; DNA: TGTGCCAGCCCTGGGTACCAAGAGACCCAGTACTTC; J: TRBJ2-5; D: .; size: .; V: TRBV2
CDR3: CASSLNAGENTEAFF; DNA: TGTGCCAGTAGTTTAAACGCAGGGGAGAACACTGAAGCTTTCTTT; J: TRBJ1-1; D: .; size: once; V: TRBV19
CDR3: CAWSVRWVGGAFF; DNA: TGTGCCTGGAGTGTACGATGGGTCGGAGGAGCTTTCTTT; J: TRBJ1-1; D: .; size: once; V: TRBV30
CDR3: CASSYSGSHEQYF; DNA: TGTGCCAGCAGTTACTCGGGCAGCCACGAGCAGTACTTC; J: TRBJ2-7; D: .; size: .; V: TRBV6-5
CDR3: CASSLSPASNNEQFF; DNA: TGCGCCAGCAGCTTGTCCCCCGCAAGCAACAATGAGCAGTTCTTC; J: TRBJ2-1; D: .; size: once; V: TRBV5-1
CDR3: CASSLNVEETQYF; DNA: TGTGCCAGCAGCCTAAACGTGGAAGAGACCCAGTACTTC; J: TRBJ2-5; D: .; size: .; V: TRBV5-4
CDR3: CASSAFRGGGANEQFF; DNA: TGTGCCAGCAGTGCGTTTCGTGGCGGGGGGGCAAATGAGCAGTTCTTC; J: TRBJ2-1; D: TRBD2; size: .; V: TRBV6-1
CDR3: CASRVRHPQETQYF; DNA: TGTGCCAGCAGAGTCAGACATCCCCAAGAGACCCAGTACTTC; J: TRBJ2-5; D: .; size: .; V: TRBV13
CDR3: CASSQDQLRDITF; DNA: TGTGCCAGCAGCCAAGATCAATTGCGGGACATAACTTTT; J: TRBJ1-3; D: .; size: .; V: TRBV4-2
CDR3: CASSLNRQVRNQPQHF; DNA: TGTGCCAGCAGCTTGAATCGACAGGTACGTAATCAGCCCCAGCATTTT; J: TRBJ1-5; D: .; size: .; V: TRBV9
CDR3: CASSLDRVGTEAFF; DNA: TGTGCCAGCAGCTTAGACAGGGTAGGCACTGAAGCTTTCTTT; J: TRBJ1-1; D: .; size: .; V: TRBV11-2
CDR3: CASSSNQGGYTF; DNA: TGTGCCAGCAGCTCAAACCAAGGTGGCTACACCTTC; J: TRBJ1-2; D: .; size: .; V: TRBV7-3
CDR3: CASSRLGTGGLYEQYF; DNA: TGTGCCAGCAGCCGACTCGGGACAGGGGGCTTGTACGAGCAGTACTTC; J: TRBJ2-7; D: TRBD1; size: .; V: TRBV27
CDR3: CASSYSTGYEQYF; DNA: TGTGCCAGCAGTTACTCGACAGGCTACGAGCAGTACTTC; J: TRBJ2-7; D: .; size: .; V: TRBV6-5